These 30 T cell receptor beta chains originate from one sample sequenced in a study of early T cells in non-severe SARS-CoV-2 infection. TCRdb fed the 5' RACE reads into MiXCR, producing one record per CDR3 protein. Here the sample spans over 80,000 distinct CDR3 sequences, roughly 13% being singletons. Source material: whole blood. These receptors all stem from an adult who was a healthcare worker with PCR-confirmed SARS-CoV-2 infection or an uninfected control (not recorded which).

The sample holds a few counts of this clonotype. The chain links TRBV27 to TRBJ1-6; D is unresolved. V was cut by 3 bases and J by 7 bases, with 7 bases left in between. Germline V lookup: CDR1 MNHEY, CDR2 SMNVEV (reference sequence). This CDR3 region has 13 residues. This CDR3 is CASSFRWNSPLHF. Here the CDR3 DNA reads TGTGCCAGCAGTTTCAGGTGGAATTCACCCCTCCACTTT.

V gene TRBV7-3 combines with J gene TRBJ2-1; 9 bases agree with TRBD2. The germline V gene has CDR1 SGHTA and CDR2 FQGTGA. This CDR3 contains 15 residues. J gave up 6 bases and V 2 bases, and 5 bases lay outside the gene matches. Here the CDR3 reads CASSLASGDPNEQFF. CDR3 DNA: TGTGCCAGCAGCTTAGCTAGCGGGGACCCCAATGAGCAGTTCTTC.

In this sample, this clonotype turned up many times. The V gene is TRBV3-1, the J gene TRBJ1-5, with D hard to call. The V end was cut by 4 bases, the J end by 15 bases, with 16 bases between. This CDR3 is 12 amino acids long. CDR1 is LGHDT and CDR2 is YNNKEL in the germline V gene (reference sequence). The CDR3 DNA reads TGTGCCAGCAGCCTAACGGGAGGCAGGAGGCATTTT. Its protein is CASSLTGGRRHF.

The V and J genes are TRBV7-2 and TRBJ2-3; TRBD2 is a possible D gene (7 bases). Germline CDR1 SGHTA, CDR2 FQGNSA. Trimming cost V 3 bases and J 2 bases, with 9 bases left between them. This CDR3 spans 14 amino acids. As DNA, the CDR3 is TGTGCCAGCAGCTTCGCGGGGGCCACAGATACGCAGTATTTT. Translation gives CASSFAGATDTQYF.

The table lists this clonotype with many counts. The V gene is TRBV7-9, the J gene TRBJ2-7; possibly TRBD1 or TRBD2 for D (5 bases each). The V end lost 5 bases, the J end lost 3 bases, and 8 bases lay between the germline ends. This CDR3 is 12 amino acids long. In germline, CDR1 is SEHNR, CDR2 FQNEAQ (reference sequence). The CDR3 nucleotides read TGTGCCAGCAGCCGAGGGGTCTACGAGCAGTACTTC. This gives the protein CASSRGVYEQYF.

This clonotype was recorded many times. This sequence joins TRBV7-2 and TRBJ2-3; possibly TRBD1 for D (5 bases). V was shortened by 5 bases and J by 1 base, with 16 bases between the two germline ends. The CDR3 covers 16 residues. Germline-derived CDR1 and CDR2 are SGHTA and FQGNSA. The CDR3 protein is CASSLVLGARTDTQYF. In DNA form, the CDR3 reads TGTGCCAGCAGCCTCGTCTTAGGGGCGCGCACAGATACGCAGTATTTT.

This clonotype was seen at least ten times. The chain employs TRBV7-3 and TRBJ2-1, with 11 bases that match TRBD2. This CDR3 contains 15 residues. Losses at the gene ends were 6 bases for V and 11 bases for J; bases not matched to a gene: 12. Per the germline V gene, CDR1 is SGHTA and CDR2 is FQGTGA. The CDR3 sequence is CASSPTSGGPSKQFF. The CDR3 DNA reads as TGTGCCAGCAGTCCCACTAGCGGGGGTCCATCCAAGCAGTTCTTC.

The rearrangement links TRBV7-9 to TRBJ2-5, with 10 positions matching TRBD2. This CDR3 contains 14 residues. Germline CDR1 and CDR2: SEHNR and FQNEAQ (reference sequence). V was clipped by 3 bases and J by 6 bases; unmatched bases: 4. CDR3 residues: CASSFLAGEQTQYF. In nucleotides, the CDR3 is TGTGCCAGCAGCTTTCTAGCGGGGGAGCAGACCCAGTACTTC.

In its sample, this clonotype was seen a few times. V gene TRBV27 combines with J gene TRBJ2-3, with TRBD2 as a possible D gene (5 bases). In germline, CDR1 is MNHEY, CDR2 SMNVEV (reference sequence). The germline V and J ends were trimmed by 1 base and 6 bases, with 11 bases remaining between them. The CDR3 spans 14 residues. This CDR3 is CASSLYLGGDTQYF. In nucleotides, the CDR3 is TGTGCCAGCAGTTTATACCTTGGCGGGGATACGCAGTATTTT.

The rearrangement uses TRBV3-1 and TRBJ2-5; D is possibly TRBD1 (5 bases). CDR1 is LGHDT and CDR2 is YNNKEL in the germline V gene (reference sequence). With 2 bases removed from V and 12 bases from J, the gap between germline ends came to 10 bases. CDR3 size: 11 residues. CDR3 in DNA: TGTGCCAGCAGCCAACAGGGCCTGAAGTACTTC. This codes for CASSQQGLKYF.

V is TRBV7-2 and J is TRBJ2-2; D gene uncertain. This CDR3 has 16 amino acids. V lost 2 bases and J 5 bases, leaving 15 bases between the germline ends. From germline, CDR1 is SGHTA and CDR2 FQGNSA. CDR3 nucleotides: TGTGCCAGCAGCTTATGGGCGGCCCATGGGACCGGGGAGCTGTTTTTT. This sequence encodes CASSLWAAHGTGELFF. The complete variable domain, with remaining parts taken from reference TRBV7-2 and TRBJ2-2, reads GAGVSQSPSNKVTEKGKDVELRCDPISGHTALYWYRQSLGQGLEFLIYFQGNSAPDKSGLPSDRFSAERTGGSVSTLTIQRTQQEDSAVYLCASSLWAAHGTGELFFGEGSRLTVL.

This sequence joins TRBV11-2 and TRBJ1-1; D remains unclear. The CDR3 is made up of 14 amino acids. Trimming took 1 base from V and 6 from J, leaving 12 bases between them. Germline values: CDR1 SGHAT, CDR2 FQNNGV. CDR3 nucleotide sequence: TGTGCCAGCAGCTTAGCAGGTCAAGGTCCTGAAGCTTTCTTT. Encoded protein: CASSLAGQGPEAFF.

The chain combines TRBV27 with TRBJ1-6; D is unresolved. CDR3 length equals 14 residues. Per the germline V gene, CDR1 is MNHEY and CDR2 is SMNVEV (reference sequence). V was clipped by 6 bases and J by 10 bases, with 16 bases between them. CDR3 region: CASSYGAKMSPLHF. The CDR3 DNA reads TGTGCCAGCAGCTACGGTGCCAAGATGTCACCCCTCCACTTT.

The chain uses TRBV10-3 and TRBJ1-1; possibly TRBD1 for D (5 bases). Trimming removed 2 bases at V and 4 bases at J, with 17 bases between. Per the germline V gene, CDR1 is ENHRY and CDR2 is SYGVKD. CDR3 size: 16 residues. The CDR3 region is CAISEGGAQARTEAFF. CDR3 sequence (DNA): TGTGCCATCAGTGAGGGGGGAGCCCAAGCTCGCACTGAAGCTTTCTTT.

This clonotype was recorded at least ten times. The rearrangement uses TRBV20-1 and TRBJ1-1; D possibly corresponds to TRBD1 (6 bases). There are 13 residues in the CDR3. The germline V gene encodes CDR1 DFQATT and CDR2 SNEGSKA (reference sequence). Trimming pared 6 bases from V and 1 base from J, leaving 12 bases between. The CDR3 region has the DNA TGCAGTGCCCGGACAGCCCAGAACACTGAAGCTTTCTTT. Its translation: CSARTAQNTEAFF.

The rearrangement joins TRBV7-2 to TRBJ2-5, with 12 bases aligning to TRBD1. V lost 0 bases and J lost 5; bases outside the gene matches: 7. Germline CDR1 reads SGHTA; CDR2 reads FQGNSA. This CDR3 spans 17 amino acids. CDR3 nucleotide sequence: TGTGCCAGCAGCTTAGCGGGACAGGGGGCGCGGGGGGAGACCCAGTACTTC. This gives the protein CASSLAGQGARGETQYF.

The chain joins TRBV5-6 to TRBJ1-1, with a tentative D call TRBD1 (5 bases). V was pared by 6 bases and J by 2 bases, with 17 bases between. The CDR3 contains 15 residues. The germline gives CDR1 SGHDT, CDR2 YYEEEE. Here the CDR3 reads CASNLRGGRNTEAFF. In DNA form, the CDR3 reads TGTGCCAGCAATCTAAGGGGAGGGAGAAACACTGAAGCTTTCTTT.

This clonotype was counted between two and nine times. The chain couples TRBV6-1 to TRBJ1-4; 9 bases line up with TRBD1. The V and J ends lost 2 bases and 10 bases, in that order; junction bases with no gene match: 5. CDR1 is MNHNS and CDR2 is SASEGT in the germline V gene. This CDR3 has 14 residues. The CDR3 sequence is CASSEMGQGGKLFF. CDR3 DNA: TGTGCCAGCAGTGAAATGGGACAGGGCGGAAAACTGTTTTTT.

The chain recombines TRBV5-1 with TRBJ2-5; 14 bases are shared with TRBD2. Germline V gives CDR1 SGHRS, CDR2 YFSETQ. The V and J ends lost 4 bases and 4 bases, in that order; junction bases with no gene match: 6. The CDR3 is 16 residues long. The CDR3 loop is CASSPGTSGGGETQYF. The CDR3 DNA reads as TGCGCCAGCAGCCCTGGGACTAGCGGGGGAGGAGAGACCCAGTACTTC.

V and J are TRBV5-5 and TRBJ1-3; TRBD1 is a possible D gene (5 bases). Per germline, CDR1 SGHKS and CDR2 YYEKEE (reference sequence). The CDR3 length is 18 residues. V was clipped by 1 base and J by 0 bases, with 17 bases between them. DNA of the CDR3: TGTGCCAGCAGCTTGATCCCCACAGGATCAAACTCTGGAAACACCATATATTTT. Translation: CASSLIPTGSNSGNTIYF.

The sample holds a few counts of this clonotype. This sequence joins TRBV29-1 and TRBJ1-1; TRBD1 agrees at 7 bases. CDR1 SQVTM and CDR2 ANQGSEA come from the germline V gene. J gave up 1 base and V 5 bases, and 10 bases lay outside the gene matches. This CDR3 is built from 15 residues. The CDR3 DNA sequence: TGCAGCGTTTCTACGGCCGGGACAGCGAACACTGAAGCTTTCTTT. Its protein is CSVSTAGTANTEAFF. Supplemented by reference TRBV29-1 and TRBJ1-1, the full variable domain reads SAVISQKPSRDICQRGTSLTIQCQVDSQVTMMFWYRQQPGQSLTLIATANQGSEATYESGFVIDKFPISRPNLTFSTLTVSNMSPEDSSIYLCSVSTAGTANTEAFFGQGTRLTVV.

This clonotype was detected only a few times. The gene calls are TRBV7-2 and TRBJ1-6, with TRBD1 matching over 8 bases. This CDR3 contains 15 residues. V lost 2 bases and J lost 8; bases outside the gene matches: 5. The V gene's germline CDR1 is SGHTA and CDR2 FQGNSA. CDR3 amino acids: CASSLTAGGDSPLHF. The CDR3 DNA is TGTGCCAGCAGCTTAACCGCAGGGGGCGATTCACCCCTCCACTTT.

The genes are TRBV6-6 and TRBJ2-2; no clear D. This CDR3 contains 12 residues. CDR1 and CDR2 from the germline V gene are MNHNY and SVGAGI (reference sequence). V gave up 6 bases and J gave up 9 bases, with 11 bases separating them. The CDR3 bases are TGTGCCAGCAGGACTTCAATCTGGGAGCTGTTTTTT. It specifies CASRTSIWELFF.

The CDR3 DNA reads TGTGCCAGTACTAGGACAGGGGCCTTAGTATCCTATGGCTACACCTTC. Residues: CASTRTGALVSYGYTF. The chain joins TRBV19 to TRBJ1-2; 9 nucleotides agree with TRBD1. The length of the CDR3 is 16 residues. Germline CDR1 reads LNHDA; CDR2 reads SQIVND (reference sequence). The V and J ends lost 7 bases and 4 bases, in that order; junction bases with no gene match: 13.

This clonotype was observed a few times. The chain carries TRBV3-1 and TRBJ2-1, with 9 nucleotides matching TRBD1. The CDR3 contains 17 residues. Trimming took 3 bases from V and 0 from J; bases not matched to a gene: 6. Per the germline V gene, CDR1 is LGHDT and CDR2 is YNNKEL (reference sequence). In DNA form, the CDR3 reads TGTGCCAGCAGCCAGGGAGGGACAGGGAGCTCCTACAATGAGCAGTTCTTC. Translation gives CASSQGGTGSSYNEQFF.

This chain uses TRBV6-5 with TRBJ1-5; D gene uncertain. CDR3 length equals 13 residues. Trimming shortened V by 6 bases and J by 4 bases, and 10 bases separated the two germline ends. Looked up from germline, CDR1 is MNHEY and CDR2 is SVGAGI. The CDR3 bases are TGTGCCAGCAGCCCTAACAGAAATCAGCCCCAGCATTTT. It codes for CASSPNRNQPQHF.

This clonotype was seen a handful of times. The gene calls are TRBV20-1 and TRBJ2-1, with D hard to call. The CDR3 extends over 15 amino acids. Germline CDR1 is DFQATT and CDR2 is SNEGSKA (reference sequence). Trimming cost V 6 bases and J 8 bases, with 23 bases left between them. The CDR3 region is CSANPPGRGWDEQFF. CDR3 sequence (DNA): TGCAGTGCAAACCCTCCAGGCCGTGGTTGGGATGAGCAGTTCTTC.

This clonotype has only a few counts. The CDR3 DNA reads as TGTGCCAGTAGTCTCCACCATAGCGGGGTTGCCTACGAGCAGTACTTC. Its protein is CASSLHHSGVAYEQYF. This chain joins TRBV19 and TRBJ2-7, with 8 bases lining up with TRBD2. This CDR3 is built from 16 residues. The V segment lost 5 bases and the J segment 2 bases; nucleotides outside the gene matches: 11. Germline V gives CDR1 LNHDA, CDR2 SQIVND (reference sequence).

This clonotype was observed at least ten times. The chain is built from TRBV6-1 and TRBJ2-2; either TRBD1 or TRBD2 may supply D (5 bases each). The germline CDR1 and CDR2 sequences are MNHNS and SASEGT. With 5 bases removed from V and 2 bases from J, the gap between germline ends came to 9 bases. The length of the CDR3 is 14 residues. The CDR3 sequence: CASSRDGNTGELFF. CDR3 DNA: TGTGCCAGCAGTCGGGACGGAAACACCGGGGAGCTGTTTTTT.

The rearrangement links TRBV6-6 to TRBJ1-1; D uncertain. The germline CDR1 and CDR2 sequences are MNHNY and SVGAGI (reference sequence). The V gene lost 6 bases and the J gene lost 1 base, with 6 bases spanning the gap. The CDR3 has 12 amino acids. DNA for the CDR3: TGTGCCAGCAGGGAGCCGAACACTGAAGCTTTCTTT. It translates to CASREPNTEAFF.